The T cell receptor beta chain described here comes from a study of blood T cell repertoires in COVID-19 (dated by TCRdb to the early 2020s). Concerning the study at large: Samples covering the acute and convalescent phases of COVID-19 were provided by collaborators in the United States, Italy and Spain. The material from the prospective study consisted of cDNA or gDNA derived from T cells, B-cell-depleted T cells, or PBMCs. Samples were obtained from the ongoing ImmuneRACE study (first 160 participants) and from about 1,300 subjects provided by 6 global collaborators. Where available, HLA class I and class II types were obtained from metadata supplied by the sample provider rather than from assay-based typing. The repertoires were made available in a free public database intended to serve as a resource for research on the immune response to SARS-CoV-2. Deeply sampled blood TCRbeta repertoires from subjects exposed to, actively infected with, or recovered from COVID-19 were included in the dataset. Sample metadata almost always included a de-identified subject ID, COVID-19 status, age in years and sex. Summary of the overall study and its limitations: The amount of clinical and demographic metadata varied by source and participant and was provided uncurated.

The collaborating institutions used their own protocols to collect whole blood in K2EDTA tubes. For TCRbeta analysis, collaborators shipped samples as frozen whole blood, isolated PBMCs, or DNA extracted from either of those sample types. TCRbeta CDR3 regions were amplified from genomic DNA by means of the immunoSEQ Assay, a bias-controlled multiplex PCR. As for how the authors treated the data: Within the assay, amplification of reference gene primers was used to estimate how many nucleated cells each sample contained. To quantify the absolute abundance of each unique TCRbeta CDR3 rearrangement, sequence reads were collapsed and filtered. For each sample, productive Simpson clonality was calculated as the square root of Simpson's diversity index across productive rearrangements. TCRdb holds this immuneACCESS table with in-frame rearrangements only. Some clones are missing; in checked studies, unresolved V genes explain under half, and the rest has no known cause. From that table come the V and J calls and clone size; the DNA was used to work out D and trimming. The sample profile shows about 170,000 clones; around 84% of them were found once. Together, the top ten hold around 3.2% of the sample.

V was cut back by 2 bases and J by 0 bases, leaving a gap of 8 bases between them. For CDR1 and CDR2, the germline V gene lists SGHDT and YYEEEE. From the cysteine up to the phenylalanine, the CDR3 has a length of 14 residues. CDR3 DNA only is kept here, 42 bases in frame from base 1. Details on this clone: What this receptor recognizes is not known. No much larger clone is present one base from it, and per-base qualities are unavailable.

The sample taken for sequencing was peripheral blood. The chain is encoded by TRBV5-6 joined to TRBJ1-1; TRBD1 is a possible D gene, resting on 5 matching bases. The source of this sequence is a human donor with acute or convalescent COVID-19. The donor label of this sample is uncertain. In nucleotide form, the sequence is TGTGCCAGCAGCTTCCCAGGGTTGAACACTGAAGCTTTCTTT. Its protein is CASSFPGLNTEAFF.